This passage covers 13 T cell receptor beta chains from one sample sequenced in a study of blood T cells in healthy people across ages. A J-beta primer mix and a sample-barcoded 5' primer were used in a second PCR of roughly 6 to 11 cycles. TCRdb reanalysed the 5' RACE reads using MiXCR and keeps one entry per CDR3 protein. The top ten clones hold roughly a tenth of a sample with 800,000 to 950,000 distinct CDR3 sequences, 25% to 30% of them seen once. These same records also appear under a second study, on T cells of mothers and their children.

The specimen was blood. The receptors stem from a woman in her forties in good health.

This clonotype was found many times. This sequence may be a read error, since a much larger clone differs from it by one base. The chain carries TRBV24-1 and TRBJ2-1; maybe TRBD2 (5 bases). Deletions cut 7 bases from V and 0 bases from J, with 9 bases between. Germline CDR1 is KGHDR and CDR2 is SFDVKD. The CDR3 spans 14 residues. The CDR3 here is CATRAGDSYNEQFF. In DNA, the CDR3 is TGTGCCACCAGGGCCGGGGACTCCTACAATGAGCAGTTCTTC.

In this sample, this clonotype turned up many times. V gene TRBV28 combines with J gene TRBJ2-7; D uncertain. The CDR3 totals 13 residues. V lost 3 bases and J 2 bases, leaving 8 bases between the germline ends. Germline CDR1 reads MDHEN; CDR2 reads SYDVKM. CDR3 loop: CASSFLRTYEQYF. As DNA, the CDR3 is TGTGCCAGCAGTTTCTTACGAACCTACGAGCAGTACTTC.

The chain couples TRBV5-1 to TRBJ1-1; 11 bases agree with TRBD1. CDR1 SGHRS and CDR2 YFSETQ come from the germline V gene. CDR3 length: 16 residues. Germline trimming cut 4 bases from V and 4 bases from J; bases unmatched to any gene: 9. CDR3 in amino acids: CASSPDPGTGGTEAFF. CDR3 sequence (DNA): TGCGCCAGCAGCCCGGACCCCGGGACAGGGGGCACTGAAGCTTTCTTT.

The CDR3 bases are TGTGCCAGCAGCGCGGGACAGCCCTCCTACAATGAGCAGTTCTTC. Protein sequence: CASSAGQPSYNEQFF. V usage is TRBV7-2 and J usage is TRBJ2-1; tentatively, D is TRBD1 (7 bases). The CDR3 runs 15 residues. Trimming removed 5 bases from V and 0 bases from J, with 11 bases in between. CDR1 and CDR2 (germline): SGHTA, FQGNSA.

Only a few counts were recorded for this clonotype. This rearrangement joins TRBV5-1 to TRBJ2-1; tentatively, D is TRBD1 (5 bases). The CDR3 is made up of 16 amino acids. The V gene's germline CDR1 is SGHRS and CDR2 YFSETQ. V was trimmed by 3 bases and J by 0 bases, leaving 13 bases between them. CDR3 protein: CASSWGSNPSYNEQFF. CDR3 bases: TGCGCCAGCAGCTGGGGCAGCAACCCCTCCTACAATGAGCAGTTCTTC.

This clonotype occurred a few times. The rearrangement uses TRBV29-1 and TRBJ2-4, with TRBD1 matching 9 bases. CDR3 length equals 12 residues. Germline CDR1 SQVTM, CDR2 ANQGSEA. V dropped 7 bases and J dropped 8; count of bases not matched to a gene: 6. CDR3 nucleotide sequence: TGCAGCGCCCGGACAGGGGAGGACATTCAGTACTTC. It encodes CSARTGEDIQYF.

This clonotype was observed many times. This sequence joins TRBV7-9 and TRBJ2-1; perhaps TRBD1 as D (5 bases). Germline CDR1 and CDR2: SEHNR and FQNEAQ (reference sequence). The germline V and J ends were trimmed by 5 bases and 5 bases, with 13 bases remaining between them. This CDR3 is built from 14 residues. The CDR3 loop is CASSPLDNHNEQFF. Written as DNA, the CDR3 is TGTGCCAGCAGCCCATTGGACAACCACAATGAGCAGTTCTTC. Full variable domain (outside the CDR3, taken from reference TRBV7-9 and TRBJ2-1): DTGVSQNPRHKITKRGQNVTFRCDPISEHNRLYWYRQTLGQGPEFLTYFQNEAQLEKSRLLSDRFSAERPKGSFSTLEIQRTEQGDSAMYLCASSPLDNHNEQFFGPGTRLTVL.

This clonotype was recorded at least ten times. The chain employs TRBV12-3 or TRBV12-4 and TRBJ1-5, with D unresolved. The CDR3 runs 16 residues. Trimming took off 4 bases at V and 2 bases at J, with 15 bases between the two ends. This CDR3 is CASSYGASLGNQPQHF. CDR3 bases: TGTGCCAGCAGTTACGGAGCCTCCCTAGGCAATCAGCCCCAGCATTTT.

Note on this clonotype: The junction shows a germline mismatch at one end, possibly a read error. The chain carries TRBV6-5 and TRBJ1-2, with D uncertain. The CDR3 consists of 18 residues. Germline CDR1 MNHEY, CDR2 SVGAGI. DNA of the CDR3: TGTACCAGCAGTTACCAGTTTTTAGTAGTAGGTCGTTATGTTGGCTACACCTTC. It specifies CTSSYQFLVVGRYVGYTF.

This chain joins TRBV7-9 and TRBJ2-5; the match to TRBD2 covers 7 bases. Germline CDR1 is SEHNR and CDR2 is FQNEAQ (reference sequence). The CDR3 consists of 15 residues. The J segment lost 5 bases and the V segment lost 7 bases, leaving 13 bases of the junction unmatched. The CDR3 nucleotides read TGTGCCAGCACCCCGGCAAGGGGAGGGGTGGAGACCCAGTACTTC. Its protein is CASTPARGGVETQYF.

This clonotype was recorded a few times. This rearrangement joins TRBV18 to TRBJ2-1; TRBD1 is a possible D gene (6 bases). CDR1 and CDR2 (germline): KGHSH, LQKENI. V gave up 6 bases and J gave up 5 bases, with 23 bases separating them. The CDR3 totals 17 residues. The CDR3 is CASSYSRGRTLNNEQFF. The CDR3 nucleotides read TGTGCCAGCTCGTACAGCAGGGGACGGACACTAAACAATGAGCAGTTCTTC.

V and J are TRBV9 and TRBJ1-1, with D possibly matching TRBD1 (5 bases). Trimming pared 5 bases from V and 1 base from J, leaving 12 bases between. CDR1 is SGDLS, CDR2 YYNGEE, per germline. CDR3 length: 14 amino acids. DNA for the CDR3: TGTGCCAGCAGTCGCGGGGACCAGAACACTGAAGCTTTCTTT. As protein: CASSRGDQNTEAFF.

The CDR3 DNA reads TGCAGTGCACCCCGGACAGTACTGAACACTGAAGCTTTCTTT. This codes for CSAPRTVLNTEAFF. This rearrangement joins TRBV20-1 to TRBJ1-1; tentatively, D is TRBD1 (6 bases). Trimming shortened V by 6 bases and J by 0 bases, and 14 bases separated the two germline ends. Germline values: CDR1 DFQATT, CDR2 SNEGSKA (reference sequence). The CDR3 consists of 14 residues.